The present entry profiles one T cell receptor (beta chain) with its context. What it binds is unknown. This sample was taken from a study of cytomegalovirus exposure and HLA in healthy donors. PCR used 60 Vbeta primers and 13 Jbeta primers. The table came from immunoSEQ multiplex PCR; TCRdb's copy has only in-frame clones and leaves some out. The sample carries under 200,000 clones, roughly 67% recorded once. After removal of 3 bases from V and 1 base from J, the junction contained 7 bases not matched to a gene. Germline CDR1 is LNHNV and CDR2 is YYDKDF (reference sequence). This CDR3 is built from 16 residues. Study conclusions and caveats: In a later analysis, DRB1 alleles had the most associated TCRs; HLA-C alleles the fewest. One later analysis reportedly identified an Asian-associated ancestry cluster that showed fewer N-insertions than the roughly 620-donor mean.

The chain carries TRBV15 and TRBJ2-3, with 7 positions matching TRBD2. Source material: PBMCs. The clonotype originates from a woman aged 18-29 years in good health and CMV-seropositive. The CDR3 DNA reads TGTGCCACCAGCAGGGGAAGCGGGGACGGCACAGATACGCAGTATTTT. Residues: CATSRGSGDGTDTQYF. Looking up the rest from reference TRBV15 and TRBJ2-3 gives the full variable domain: DAMVIQNPRYQVTQFGKPVTLSCSQTLNHNVMYWYQQKSSQAPKLLFHYYDKDFNNEADTPDNFQSRRPNTSFCFLDIRSPGLGDTAMYLCATSRGSGDGTDTQYFGPGTRLTVL.